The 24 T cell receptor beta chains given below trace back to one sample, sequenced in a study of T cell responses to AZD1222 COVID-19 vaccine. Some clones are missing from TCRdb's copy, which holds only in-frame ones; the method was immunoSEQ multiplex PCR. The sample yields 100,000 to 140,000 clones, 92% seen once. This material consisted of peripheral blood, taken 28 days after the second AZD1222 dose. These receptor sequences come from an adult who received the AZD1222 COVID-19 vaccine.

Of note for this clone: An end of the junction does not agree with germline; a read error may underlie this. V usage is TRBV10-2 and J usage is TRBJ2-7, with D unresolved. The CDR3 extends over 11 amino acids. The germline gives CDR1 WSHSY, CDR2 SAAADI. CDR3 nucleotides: TGCGCCAGCAGTAAGTCCTACGAGCAGTACTTC. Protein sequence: CASSKSYEQYF.

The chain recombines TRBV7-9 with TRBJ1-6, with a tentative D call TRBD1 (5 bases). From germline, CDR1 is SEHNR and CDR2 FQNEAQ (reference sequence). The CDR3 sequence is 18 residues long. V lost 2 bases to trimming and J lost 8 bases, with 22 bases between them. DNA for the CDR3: TGTGCCAGCAGCTTACTTTCCTTGGGGGGGAACATTGATTCACCCCTCCACTTT. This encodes CASSLLSLGGNIDSPLHF. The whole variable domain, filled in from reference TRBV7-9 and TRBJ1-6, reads DTGVSQNPRHKITKRGQNVTFRCDPISEHNRLYWYRQTLGQGPEFLTYFQNEAQLEKSRLLSDRFSAERPKGSFSTLEIQRTEQGDSAMYLCASSLLSLGGNIDSPLHFGNGTRLTVT.

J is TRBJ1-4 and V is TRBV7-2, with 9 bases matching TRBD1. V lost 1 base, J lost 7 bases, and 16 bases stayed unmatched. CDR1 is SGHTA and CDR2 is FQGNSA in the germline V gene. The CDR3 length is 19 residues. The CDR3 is CASSLVTRPGQGRSEKLFF. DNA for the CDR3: TGTGCCAGCAGCTTAGTCACTAGACCGGGACAGGGTCGGAGTGAAAAACTGTTTTTT.

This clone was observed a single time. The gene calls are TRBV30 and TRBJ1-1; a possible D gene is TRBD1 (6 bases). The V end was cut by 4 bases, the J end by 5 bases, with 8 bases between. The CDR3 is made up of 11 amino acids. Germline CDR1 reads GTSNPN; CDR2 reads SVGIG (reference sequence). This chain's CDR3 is CAWNRETEAFF. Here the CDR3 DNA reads TGTGCCTGGAACAGGGAGACTGAAGCTTTCTTT.

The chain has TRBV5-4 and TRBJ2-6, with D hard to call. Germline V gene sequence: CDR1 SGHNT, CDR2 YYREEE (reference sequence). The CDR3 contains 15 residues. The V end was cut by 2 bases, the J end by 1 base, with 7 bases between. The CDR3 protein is CASSFENSGANVLTF. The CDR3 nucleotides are TGTGCCAGCAGCTTCGAGAATTCTGGGGCCAACGTCCTGACTTTC.

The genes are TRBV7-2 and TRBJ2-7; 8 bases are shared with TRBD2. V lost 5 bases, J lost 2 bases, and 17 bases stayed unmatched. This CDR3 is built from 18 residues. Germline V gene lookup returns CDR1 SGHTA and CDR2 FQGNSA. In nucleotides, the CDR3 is TGTGCCAGCAGCCCTTGGGGATATTCAGGCGGGAGGCCCTACGAGCAGTACTTC. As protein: CASSPWGYSGGRPYEQYF.

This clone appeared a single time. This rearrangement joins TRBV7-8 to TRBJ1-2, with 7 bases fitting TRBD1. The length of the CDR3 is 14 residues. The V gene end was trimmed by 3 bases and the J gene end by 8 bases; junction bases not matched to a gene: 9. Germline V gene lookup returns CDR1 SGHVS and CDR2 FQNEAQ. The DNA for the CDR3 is TGTGCCAGCAGCTTGAGTAGGGGGCGTGCAGGCTACACCTTC. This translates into CASSLSRGRAGYTF.

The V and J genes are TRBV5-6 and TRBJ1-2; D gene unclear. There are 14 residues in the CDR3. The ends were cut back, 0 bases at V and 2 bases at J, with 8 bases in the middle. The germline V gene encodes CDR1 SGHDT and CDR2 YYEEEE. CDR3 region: CASSLGIGNYGYTF. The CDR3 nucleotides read TGTGCCAGCAGCTTGGGAATTGGGAACTATGGCTACACCTTC.

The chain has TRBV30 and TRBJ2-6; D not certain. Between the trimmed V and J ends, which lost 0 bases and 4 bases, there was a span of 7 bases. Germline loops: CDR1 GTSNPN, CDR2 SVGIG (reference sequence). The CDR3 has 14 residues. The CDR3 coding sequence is TGTGCCTGGAGTGTAGGGCTGGGGGCCAACGTCCTGACTTTC. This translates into CAWSVGLGANVLTF.

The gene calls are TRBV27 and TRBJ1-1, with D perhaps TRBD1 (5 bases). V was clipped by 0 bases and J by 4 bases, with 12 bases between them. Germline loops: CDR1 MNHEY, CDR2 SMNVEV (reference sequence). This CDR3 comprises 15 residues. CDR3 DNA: TGTGCCAGCAGTTTATCGGGGGGGAGGGCCACTGAAGCTTTCTTT. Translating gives CASSLSGGRATEAFF.

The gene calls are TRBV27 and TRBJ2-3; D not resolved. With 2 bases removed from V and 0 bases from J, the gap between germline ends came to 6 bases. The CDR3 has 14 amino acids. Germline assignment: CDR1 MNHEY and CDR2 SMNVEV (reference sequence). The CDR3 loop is CASSLEHSTDTQYF. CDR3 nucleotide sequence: TGTGCCAGCAGTTTAGAACACAGCACAGATACGCAGTATTTT.

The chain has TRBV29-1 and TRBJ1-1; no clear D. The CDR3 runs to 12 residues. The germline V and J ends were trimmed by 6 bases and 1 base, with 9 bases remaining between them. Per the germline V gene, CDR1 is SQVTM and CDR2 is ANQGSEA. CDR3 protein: CSVPHTNTEAFF. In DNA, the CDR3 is TGCAGCGTCCCGCATACGAACACTGAAGCTTTCTTT. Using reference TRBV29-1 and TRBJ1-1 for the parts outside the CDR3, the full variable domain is SAVISQKPSRDICQRGTSLTIQCQVDSQVTMMFWYRQQPGQSLTLIATANQGSEATYESGFVIDKFPISRPNLTFSTLTVSNMSPEDSSIYLCSVPHTNTEAFFGQGTRLTVV.

CDR3 sequence reads: CASSDSERGAYEQYF. DNA of the CDR3: TGTGCCAGCAGTGACAGCGAGCGGGGGGCCTACGAGCAGTACTTC. The chain is built from TRBV6-1 and TRBJ2-7, with TRBD2 matching over 9 bases. This CDR3 has 15 residues. V was clipped by 3 bases and J by 2 bases; unmatched bases: 5. The V gene's germline CDR1 is MNHNS and CDR2 SASEGT.

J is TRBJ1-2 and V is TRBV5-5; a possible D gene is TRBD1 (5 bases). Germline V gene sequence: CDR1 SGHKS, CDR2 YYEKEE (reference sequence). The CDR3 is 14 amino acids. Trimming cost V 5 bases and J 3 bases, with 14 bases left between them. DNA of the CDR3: TGTGCCAGCAGAGGACTAGGCAGGGACTATGGCTACACCTTC. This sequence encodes CASRGLGRDYGYTF.

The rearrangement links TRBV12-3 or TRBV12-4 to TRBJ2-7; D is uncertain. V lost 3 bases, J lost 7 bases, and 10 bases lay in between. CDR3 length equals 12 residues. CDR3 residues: CASSFGLGEQYF. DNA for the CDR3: TGTGCCAGCAGTTTTGGCCTCGGGGAGCAGTACTTC.

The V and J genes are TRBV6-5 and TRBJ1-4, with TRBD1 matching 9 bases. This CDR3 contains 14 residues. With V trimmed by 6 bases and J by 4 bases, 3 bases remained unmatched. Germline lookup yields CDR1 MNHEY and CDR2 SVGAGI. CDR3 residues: CASRVGQGNEKLFF. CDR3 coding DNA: TGTGCCAGCAGAGTGGGACAGGGTAATGAAAAACTGTTTTTT.

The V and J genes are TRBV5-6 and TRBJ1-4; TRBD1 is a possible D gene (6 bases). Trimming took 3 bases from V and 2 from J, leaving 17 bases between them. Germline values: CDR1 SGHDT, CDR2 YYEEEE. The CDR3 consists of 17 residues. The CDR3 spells CASSSPATGQTNEKLFF. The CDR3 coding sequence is TGTGCCAGCAGCTCGCCGGCGACAGGCCAGACTAATGAAAAACTGTTTTTT.

CDR3 nucleotide sequence: TGTGCCACAAAAATGGGAGTAACCGGGGAGCTGTTTTTT. This gives the protein CATKMGVTGELFF. This chain connects TRBV30 to TRBJ2-2; TRBD2 might be the D (5 bases). The CDR3 length is 13 residues. Deletions cut 8 bases from V and 5 bases from J, with 15 bases between. Germline V gives CDR1 GTSNPN, CDR2 SVGIG (reference sequence).

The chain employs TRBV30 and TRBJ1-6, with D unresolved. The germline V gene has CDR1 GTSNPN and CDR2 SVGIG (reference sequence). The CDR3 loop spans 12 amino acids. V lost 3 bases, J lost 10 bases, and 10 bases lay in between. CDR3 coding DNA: TGTGCCTGGAGCGAGGGCATGTCACCCCTCCACTTT. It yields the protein CAWSEGMSPLHF.

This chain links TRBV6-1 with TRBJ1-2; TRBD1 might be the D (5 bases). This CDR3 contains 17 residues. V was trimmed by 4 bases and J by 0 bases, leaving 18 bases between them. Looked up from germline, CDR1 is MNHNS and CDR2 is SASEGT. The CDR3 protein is CASSAQERVASNYGYTF. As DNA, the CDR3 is TGTGCCAGCAGTGCACAGGAGAGAGTTGCCTCTAACTATGGCTACACCTTC.

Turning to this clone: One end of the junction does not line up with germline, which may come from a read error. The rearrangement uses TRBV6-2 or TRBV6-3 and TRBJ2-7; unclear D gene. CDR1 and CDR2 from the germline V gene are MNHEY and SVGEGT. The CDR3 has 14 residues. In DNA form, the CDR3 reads TGTGCCAGCAGTTACTCGAGGCCCTCCAACGAGCAGTACTTC. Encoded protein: CASSYSRPSNEQYF.

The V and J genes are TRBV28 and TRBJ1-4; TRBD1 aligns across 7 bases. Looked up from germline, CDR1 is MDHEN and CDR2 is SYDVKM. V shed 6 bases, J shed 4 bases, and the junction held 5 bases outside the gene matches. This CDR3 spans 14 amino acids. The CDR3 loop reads CASSRTGVNEKLFF. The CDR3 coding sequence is TGTGCCAGCAGCAGGACAGGTGTTAATGAAAAACTGTTTTTT.

CDR3 region: CASSRTSGRRDEQFF. CDR3 sequence (DNA): TGTGCCAGCAGCCGGACTAGCGGGAGAAGGGATGAGCAGTTCTTC. The chain has TRBV7-2 and TRBJ2-1, with 13 bases that match TRBD2. J gave up 8 bases and V 5 bases, and 6 bases lay outside the gene matches. CDR1 is SGHTA and CDR2 is FQGNSA in the germline V gene. There are 15 residues in the CDR3.

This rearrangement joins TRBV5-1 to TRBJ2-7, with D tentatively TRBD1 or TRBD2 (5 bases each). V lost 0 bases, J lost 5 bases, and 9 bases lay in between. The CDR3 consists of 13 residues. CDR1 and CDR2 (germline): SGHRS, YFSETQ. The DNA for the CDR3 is TGCGCCAGCAGCTTGGCGGGACGGAACGAGCAGTACTTC. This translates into CASSLAGRNEQYF.